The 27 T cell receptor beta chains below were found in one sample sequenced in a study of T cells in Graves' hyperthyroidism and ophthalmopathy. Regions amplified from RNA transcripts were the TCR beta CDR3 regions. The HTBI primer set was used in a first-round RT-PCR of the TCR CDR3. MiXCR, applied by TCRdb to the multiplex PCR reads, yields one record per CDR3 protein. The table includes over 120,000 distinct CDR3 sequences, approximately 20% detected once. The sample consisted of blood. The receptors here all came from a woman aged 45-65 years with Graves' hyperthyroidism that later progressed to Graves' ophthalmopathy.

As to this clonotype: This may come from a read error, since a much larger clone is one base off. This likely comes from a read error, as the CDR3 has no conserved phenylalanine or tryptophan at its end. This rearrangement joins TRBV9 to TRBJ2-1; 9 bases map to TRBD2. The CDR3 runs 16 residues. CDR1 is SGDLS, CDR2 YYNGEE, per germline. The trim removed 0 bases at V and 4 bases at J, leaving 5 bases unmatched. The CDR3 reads CASSVEGLAAYNEQFY. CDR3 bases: TGTGCCAGCAGCGTAGAGGGACTAGCAGCTTACAATGAGCAGTTCTAC.

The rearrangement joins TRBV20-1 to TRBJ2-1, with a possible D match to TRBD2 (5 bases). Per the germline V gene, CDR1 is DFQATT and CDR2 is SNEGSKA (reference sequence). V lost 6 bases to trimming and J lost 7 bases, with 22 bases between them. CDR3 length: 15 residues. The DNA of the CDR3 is TGCAGTGCCCGGGGAAGAATAGTATTAGGTAATGAGCAGTTCTTC. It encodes CSARGRIVLGNEQFF.

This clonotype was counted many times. CDR3 protein: CASSFPRGAAKNIQYF. CDR3 nucleotides: TGTGCCAGCAGTTTTCCCAGGGGTGCGGCCAAAAACATTCAGTACTTC. The chain combines TRBV28 with TRBJ2-4, with D possibly matching TRBD1 (6 bases). This CDR3 has 16 residues. Germline assignment: CDR1 MDHEN and CDR2 SYDVKM. Trimming shortened V by 3 bases and J by 1 base, and 13 bases separated the two germline ends.

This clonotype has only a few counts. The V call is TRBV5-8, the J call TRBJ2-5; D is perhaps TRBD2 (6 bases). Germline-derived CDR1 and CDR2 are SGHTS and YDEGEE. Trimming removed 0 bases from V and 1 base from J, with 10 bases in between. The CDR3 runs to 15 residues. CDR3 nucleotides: TGTGCCAGCAGCTTGGGGCTAGCGAGCCAAGAGACCCAGTACTTC. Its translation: CASSLGLASQETQYF.

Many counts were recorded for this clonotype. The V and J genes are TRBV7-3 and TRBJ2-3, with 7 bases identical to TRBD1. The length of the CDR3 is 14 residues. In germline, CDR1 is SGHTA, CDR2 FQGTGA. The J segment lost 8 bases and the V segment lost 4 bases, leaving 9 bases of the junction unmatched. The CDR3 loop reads CASSSTRQGATQYF. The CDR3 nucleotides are TGTGCCAGCAGCTCCACGCGACAGGGAGCTACGCAGTATTTT.

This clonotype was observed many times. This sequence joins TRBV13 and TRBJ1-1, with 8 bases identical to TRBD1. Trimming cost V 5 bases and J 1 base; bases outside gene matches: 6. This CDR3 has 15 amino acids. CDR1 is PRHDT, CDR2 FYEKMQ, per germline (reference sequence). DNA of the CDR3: TGTGCCAGCAGCGAGGGACAGGAGGGGAACACTGAAGCTTTCTTT. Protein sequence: CASSEGQEGNTEAFF.

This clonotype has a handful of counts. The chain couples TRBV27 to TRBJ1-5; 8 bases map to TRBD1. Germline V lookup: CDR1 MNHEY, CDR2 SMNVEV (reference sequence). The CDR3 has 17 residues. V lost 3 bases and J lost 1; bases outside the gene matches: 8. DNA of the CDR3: TGTGCCAGCAGTTTGGCCTCCGGACAGGGAAGCAATCAGCCCCAGCATTTT. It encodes CASSLASGQGSNQPQHF.

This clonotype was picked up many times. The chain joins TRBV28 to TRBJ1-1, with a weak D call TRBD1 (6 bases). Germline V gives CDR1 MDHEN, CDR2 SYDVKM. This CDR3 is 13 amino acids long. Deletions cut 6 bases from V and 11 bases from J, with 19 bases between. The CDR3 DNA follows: TGTGCCAGCAGGAGAGTGGACAGACCGGTGGCTTTCTTT. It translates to CASRRVDRPVAFF.

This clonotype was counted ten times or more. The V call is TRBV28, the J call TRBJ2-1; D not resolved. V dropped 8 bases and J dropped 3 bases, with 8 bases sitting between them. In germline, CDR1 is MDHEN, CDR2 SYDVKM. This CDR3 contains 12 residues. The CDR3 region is CASLRVYNEQFF. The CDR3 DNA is TGTGCCAGCCTCCGGGTCTACAATGAGCAGTTCTTC.

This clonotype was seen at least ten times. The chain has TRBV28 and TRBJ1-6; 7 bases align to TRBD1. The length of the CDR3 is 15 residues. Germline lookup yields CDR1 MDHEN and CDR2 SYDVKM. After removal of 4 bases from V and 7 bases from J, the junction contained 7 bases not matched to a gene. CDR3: CASSYDRALNSPLHF. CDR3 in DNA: TGTGCCAGCAGTTATGACAGGGCCCTCAATTCACCCCTCCACTTT.

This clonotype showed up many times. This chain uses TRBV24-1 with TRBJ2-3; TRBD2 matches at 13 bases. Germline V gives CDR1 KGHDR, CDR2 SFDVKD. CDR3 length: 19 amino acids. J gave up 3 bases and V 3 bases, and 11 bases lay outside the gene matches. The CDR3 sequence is CATSDPSPGLAGLTDTQYF. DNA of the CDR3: TGTGCCACCAGTGATCCCTCTCCGGGACTAGCGGGGCTAACAGATACGCAGTATTTT.

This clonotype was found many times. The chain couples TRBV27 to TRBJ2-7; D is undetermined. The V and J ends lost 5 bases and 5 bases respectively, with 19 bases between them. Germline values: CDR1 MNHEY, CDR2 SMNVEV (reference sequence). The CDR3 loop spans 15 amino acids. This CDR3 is CASSTWTILPDEQYF. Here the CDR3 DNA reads TGTGCCAGCAGTACTTGGACCATCCTACCAGACGAGCAGTACTTC.

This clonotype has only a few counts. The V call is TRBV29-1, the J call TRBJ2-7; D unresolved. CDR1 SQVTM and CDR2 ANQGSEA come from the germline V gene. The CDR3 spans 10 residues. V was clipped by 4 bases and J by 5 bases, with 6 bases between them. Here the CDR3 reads CSVGSDEQYF. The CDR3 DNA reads TGCAGCGTTGGGTCCGACGAGCAGTACTTC.

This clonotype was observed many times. DNA for the CDR3: TGTGCCAGCTCACGGCGGTCCCCATCCAATGAGCAGTTCTTC. As protein: CASSRRSPSNEQFF. The chain joins TRBV18 to TRBJ2-1; D is unresolved. Germline CDR1 is KGHSH and CDR2 is LQKENI. The CDR3 extends over 14 amino acids. V lost 4 bases to trimming and J lost 6 bases, with 13 bases between them.

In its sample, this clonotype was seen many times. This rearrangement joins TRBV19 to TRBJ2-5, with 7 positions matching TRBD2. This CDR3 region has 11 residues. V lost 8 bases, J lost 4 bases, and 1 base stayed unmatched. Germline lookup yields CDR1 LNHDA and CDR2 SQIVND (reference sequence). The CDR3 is CASQRGETQYF. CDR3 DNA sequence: TGTGCCAGTCAGCGGGGAGAGACCCAGTACTTC.

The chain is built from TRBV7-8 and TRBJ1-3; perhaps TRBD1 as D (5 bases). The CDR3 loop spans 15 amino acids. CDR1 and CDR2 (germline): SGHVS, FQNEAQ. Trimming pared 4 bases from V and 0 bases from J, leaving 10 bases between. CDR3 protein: CASSSSGSSGNTIYF. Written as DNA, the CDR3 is TGTGCCAGCAGCTCGTCAGGGAGCTCTGGAAACACCATATATTTT. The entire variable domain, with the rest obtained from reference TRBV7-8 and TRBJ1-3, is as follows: GAGVSQSPRYKVAKRGQDVALRCDPISGHVSLFWYQQALGQGPEFLTYFQNEAQLDKSGLPSDRFFAERPEGSVSTLKIQRTQQEDSAVYLCASSSSGSSGNTIYFGEGSWLTVV.

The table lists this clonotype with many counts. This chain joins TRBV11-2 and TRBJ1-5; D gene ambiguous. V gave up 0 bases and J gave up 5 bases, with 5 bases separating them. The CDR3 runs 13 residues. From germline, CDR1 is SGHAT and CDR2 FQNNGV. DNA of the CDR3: TGTGCCAGCAGCTTAGATCTGGATCAGCCCCAGCATTTT. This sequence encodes CASSLDLDQPQHF.

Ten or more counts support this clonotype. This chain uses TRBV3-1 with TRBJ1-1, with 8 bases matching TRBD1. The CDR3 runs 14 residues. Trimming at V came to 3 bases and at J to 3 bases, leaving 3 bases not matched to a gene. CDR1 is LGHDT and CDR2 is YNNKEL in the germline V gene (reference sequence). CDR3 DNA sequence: TGTGCCAGCAGCCACGGACAGGGTCACACTGAAGCTTTCTTT. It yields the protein CASSHGQGHTEAFF.

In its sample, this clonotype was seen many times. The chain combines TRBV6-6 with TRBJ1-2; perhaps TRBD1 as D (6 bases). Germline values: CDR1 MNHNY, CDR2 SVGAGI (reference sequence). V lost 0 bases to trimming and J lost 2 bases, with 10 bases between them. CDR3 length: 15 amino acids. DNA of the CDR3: TGTGCCAGCAGTTACTCTTCGAGGGGGAACTATGGCTACACCTTC. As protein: CASSYSSRGNYGYTF.

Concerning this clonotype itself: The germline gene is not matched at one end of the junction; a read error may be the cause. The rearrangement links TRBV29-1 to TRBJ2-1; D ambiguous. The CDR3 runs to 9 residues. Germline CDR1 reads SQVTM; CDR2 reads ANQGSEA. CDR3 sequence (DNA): TGCAACGTTGAGGCACAGCAGTTCTTC. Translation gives CNVEAQQFF.

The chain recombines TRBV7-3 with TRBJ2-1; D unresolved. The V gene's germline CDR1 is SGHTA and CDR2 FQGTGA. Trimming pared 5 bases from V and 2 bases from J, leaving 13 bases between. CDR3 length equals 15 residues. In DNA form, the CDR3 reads TGTGCCAGCAGCCCCCGTCCCCACACCTACAATGAGCAGTTCTTC. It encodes CASSPRPHTYNEQFF.

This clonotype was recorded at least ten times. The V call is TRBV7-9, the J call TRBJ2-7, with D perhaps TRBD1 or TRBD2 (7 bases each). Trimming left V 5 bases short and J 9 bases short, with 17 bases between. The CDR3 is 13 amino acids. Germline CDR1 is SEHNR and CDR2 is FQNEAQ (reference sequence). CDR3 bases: TGTGCCAGCAGCCTCATGCAGGGGGGGAGGCAGTACTTC. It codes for CASSLMQGGRQYF.

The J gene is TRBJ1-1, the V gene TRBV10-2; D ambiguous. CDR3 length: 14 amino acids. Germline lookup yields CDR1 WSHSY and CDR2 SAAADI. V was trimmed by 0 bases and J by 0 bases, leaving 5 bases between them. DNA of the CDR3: TGCGCCAGCAGTGAGTCTGGCATGAACACTGAAGCTTTCTTT. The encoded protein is CASSESGMNTEAFF.

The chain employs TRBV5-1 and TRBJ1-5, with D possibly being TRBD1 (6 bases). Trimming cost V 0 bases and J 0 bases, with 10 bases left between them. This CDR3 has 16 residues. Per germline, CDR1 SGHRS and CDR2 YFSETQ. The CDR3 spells CASSLDGRGSNQPQHF. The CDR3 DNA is TGCGCCAGCAGCTTGGACGGCAGGGGTAGCAATCAGCCCCAGCATTTT. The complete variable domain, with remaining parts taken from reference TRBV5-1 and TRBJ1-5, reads KAGVTQTPRYLIKTRGQQVTLSCSPISGHRSVSWYQQTPGQGLQFLFEYFSETQRNKGNFPGRFSGRQFSNSRSEMNVSTLELGDSALYLCASSLDGRGSNQPQHFGDGTRLSIL.

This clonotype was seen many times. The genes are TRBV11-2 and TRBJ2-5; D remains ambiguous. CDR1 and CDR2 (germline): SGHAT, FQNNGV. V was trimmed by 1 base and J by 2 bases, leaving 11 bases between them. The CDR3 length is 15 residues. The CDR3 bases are TGTGCCAGCAGCTTAGTGCCGACGGGTCAAGAGACCCAGTACTTC. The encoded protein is CASSLVPTGQETQYF.

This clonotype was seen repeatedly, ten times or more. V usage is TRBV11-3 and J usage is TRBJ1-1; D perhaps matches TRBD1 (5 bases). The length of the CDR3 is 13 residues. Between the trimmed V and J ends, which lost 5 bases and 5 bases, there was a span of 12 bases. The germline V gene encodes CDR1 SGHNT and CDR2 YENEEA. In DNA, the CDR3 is TGTGCCAGCAGCCTCAGGGTGGGGACTGAAGCTTTCTTT. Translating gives CASSLRVGTEAFF.

This CDR3 is CASSIGLAGGIETQYF. DNA for the CDR3: TGTGCCAGTAGTATCGGGCTAGCGGGAGGGATAGAGACCCAGTACTTC. This chain links TRBV19 with TRBJ2-5; 12 bases map to TRBD2. V shed 3 bases and J 4 bases; nucleotides not matched to a gene: 6. CDR3 length: 16 amino acids. Germline lookup yields CDR1 LNHDA and CDR2 SQIVND (reference sequence).